This T cell receptor (beta chain) was identified during a study of cytomegalovirus exposure and HLA in healthy donors. Whole-study findings and limits: Overall, 164 TCR beta chains were annotated as cytomegalovirus-associated.

The study ran its PCR with 60 Vbeta and 13 Jbeta primers. Libraries were prepared by immunoSEQ multiplex PCR; TCRdb keeps only in-frame clonotypes and omits some of them. The table lists 150,000 to 200,000 clones, 84% of them singletons. Points on this clone: Its antigen is currently unknown.

J gave up 5 bases and V 8 bases, and 10 bases lay outside the gene matches. The V gene's germline CDR1 is MNHEY and CDR2 SMNVEV (reference sequence). The CDR3 loop spans 14 amino acids. Sequenced material: PBMCs. J is TRBJ2-5 and V is TRBV27; 8 bases match TRBD1. This TCR derives from a boy aged 5 to 17 in good health and CMV-seronegative. CDR3 region: CASRTGYSWETQYF. CDR3 in DNA: TGTGCCAGCCGGACAGGGTATAGTTGGGAGACCCAGTACTTC.